The rows below give T cell receptor beta chains drawn from one sample of a study of blood T cell repertoires in COVID-19. This table comes from immunoSEQ multiplex PCR, and its TCRdb copy is limited to in-frame clones, with some not included. This sample has 200,000 or so clones; approximately 84% occur once, and the top ten carry 6% to 8%. Specimen: peripheral blood. Receptor source: a human donor with acute or convalescent COVID-19. The donor label of this sample is uncertain. The conserved cysteine and the conserved F or W are not part of the CDR3 here. The order of the fields is V gene, J gene, CDR3 protein.

v_gene: TRBV29-1
j_gene: TRBJ2-1
CDR3aa: SVDYSGRRNEQF

v_gene: TRBV29-1
j_gene: TRBJ2-7
CDR3aa: SASGNSGSLNRQY

v_gene: TRBV29-1
j_gene: TRBJ1-1
CDR3aa: SVVTGWGTEAF

v_gene: TRBV6-5
j_gene: TRBJ2-7
CDR3aa: ATSPGTSTYEQY

v_gene: TRBV5-1
j_gene: TRBJ2-5
CDR3aa: ASSTTGRPGGETQY

v_gene: TRBV27
j_gene: TRBJ2-1
CDR3aa: ASSSGSSGNNEQF

v_gene: TRBV6-2/TRBV6-3
j_gene: TRBJ2-3
CDR3aa: ASSRGRDTQY

v_gene: TRBV7-9
j_gene: TRBJ2-5
CDR3aa: ASSLSVGGAAQY

v_gene: TRBV2
j_gene: TRBJ2-2
CDR3aa: ASSPAGGNTGELF

v_gene: TRBV6-1
j_gene: TRBJ1-1
CDR3aa: ASSEANRANTEAF

v_gene: TRBV6-1
j_gene: TRBJ2-7
CDR3aa: ASSAGTSGRHYEQY

v_gene: TRBV30
j_gene: TRBJ2-1
CDR3aa: AWSVWAGREQF

v_gene: TRBV11-3
j_gene: TRBJ2-1
CDR3aa: ASSPLRASGRAGNEQF

v_gene: TRBV9
j_gene: TRBJ2-5
CDR3aa: ASSSGTSGFEKETQY

v_gene: TRBV7-9
j_gene: TRBJ2-3
CDR3aa: ASSLWATDTQY

v_gene: TRBV7-2
j_gene: TRBJ1-2
CDR3aa: ASSLLYRGMGGYT

v_gene: TRBV7-9
j_gene: TRBJ2-7
CDR3aa: ASSVTGGLYEQY

v_gene: TRBV20-1
j_gene: TRBJ1-3
CDR3aa: SAIDFSSGNTIY

v_gene: TRBV5-6
j_gene: TRBJ1-1
CDR3aa: ASSLLRRKTTEAF

v_gene: TRBV28
j_gene: TRBJ1-1
CDR3aa: ASRGATENTEAF

v_gene: TRBV7-2
j_gene: TRBJ2-6
CDR3aa: ASSLGGQPYTGANVLT

v_gene: TRBV29-1
j_gene: TRBJ2-3
CDR3aa: SVVRTGSTDTQY

v_gene: TRBV7-2
j_gene: TRBJ1-2
CDR3aa: ASSPTRVYGYT

v_gene: TRBV24-1
j_gene: TRBJ1-2
CDR3aa: ATSAVGRSYGYT

v_gene: TRBV7-3
j_gene: TRBJ2-7
CDR3aa: ASSPQPGQPTYEQY

v_gene: TRBV5-5
j_gene: TRBJ1-4
CDR3aa: ASSLVSATNEKLF

v_gene: TRBV23-1
j_gene: TRBJ2-5
CDR3aa: ASSLGRVETQY

v_gene: TRBV20-1
j_gene: TRBJ1-4
CDR3aa: SAEEEKLF

v_gene: TRBV11-2
j_gene: TRBJ2-7
CDR3aa: ASSPSRGTYEQY

v_gene: TRBV28
j_gene: TRBJ2-7
CDR3aa: ASSRGGVSLEQY

v_gene: TRBV29-1
j_gene: TRBJ2-2
CDR3aa: SVQNTGELF

v_gene: TRBV6-5
j_gene: TRBJ1-2
CDR3aa: ASSYQAGQKRYT

v_gene: TRBV6-1
j_gene: TRBJ1-3
CDR3aa: ASSEGRQGYTIY

v_gene: TRBV30
j_gene: TRBJ1-5
CDR3aa: ASSGGGNQPQH

v_gene: TRBV9
j_gene: TRBJ2-2
CDR3aa: ASSPVLDTGELF

v_gene: TRBV25-1
j_gene: TRBJ2-2
CDR3aa: ASSTGSGELF

v_gene: TRBV19
j_gene: TRBJ1-1
CDR3aa: ASRRGQGATEAF

v_gene: TRBV5-4
j_gene: TRBJ2-3
CDR3aa: ASSSPRDSSTDTQY

v_gene: TRBV7-3
j_gene: TRBJ2-5
CDR3aa: ASSADRGHETQY

v_gene: TRBV24-1
j_gene: TRBJ2-1
CDR3aa: ATSDLTRDNEQF

v_gene: TRBV4-1
j_gene: TRBJ2-7
CDR3aa: ASSQGGSTTYEQY

v_gene: TRBV6-1
j_gene: TRBJ2-1
CDR3aa: ASSEAGASGRARNEQF

v_gene: TRBV18
j_gene: TRBJ2-7
CDR3aa: ASLGQGKDEQY

v_gene: TRBV30
j_gene: TRBJ1-5
CDR3aa: AWSAQGGQPQH

v_gene: TRBV28
j_gene: TRBJ2-7
CDR3aa: ASSAPGTSGSYEQY

v_gene: TRBV7-8
j_gene: TRBJ1-5
CDR3aa: ASSLQGGYQPQH

v_gene: TRBV7-2
j_gene: TRBJ2-7
CDR3aa: ASSLRPASGPYEQY

v_gene: TRBV7-9
j_gene: TRBJ1-3
CDR3aa: VSSFGRGSGNTIY

v_gene: TRBV5-1
j_gene: TRBJ1-4
CDR3aa: ASSWGTADDEKLF

v_gene: TRBV30
j_gene: TRBJ1-2
CDR3aa: AWSVPIGTGTGGYT

v_gene: TRBV12-3/TRBV12-4
j_gene: TRBJ1-5
CDR3aa: ASSLSQPQH

v_gene: TRBV7-9
j_gene: TRBJ2-2
CDR3aa: ASSFSGSGVAGELF

v_gene: TRBV6-5
j_gene: TRBJ2-7
CDR3aa: ASSYGAGGIIYEQY

v_gene: TRBV19
j_gene: TRBJ2-3
CDR3aa: ASSVSGTLTDTQY

v_gene: TRBV6-5
j_gene: TRBJ2-7
CDR3aa: ASSSTGYEQY

v_gene: TRBV19
j_gene: TRBJ2-2
CDR3aa: ASRPRTGDTGELF

v_gene: TRBV28
j_gene: TRBJ2-1
CDR3aa: ASSPTSGIKNEQF

v_gene: TRBV5-1
j_gene: TRBJ2-7
CDR3aa: ASGRGQGTYEQY

v_gene: TRBV5-1
j_gene: TRBJ2-1
CDR3aa: ASSLTGSNYNEQF

v_gene: TRBV6-2/TRBV6-3
j_gene: TRBJ2-6
CDR3aa: ASSQTGGSGANVLT